The 31 T cell receptor beta chains given below trace back to one sample, sequenced in a study of blood T cell repertoires in COVID-19. Produced via immunoSEQ multiplex PCR; TCRdb's table is partial and in-frame only. Among hundreds of thousands of clones listed, around 90% were seen once. Source material: peripheral blood. The source is a woman aged 18-29 years with acute or convalescent COVID-19.

As concerns this clone: Other nucleotide sequences in the sample specify the same CDR3. This rearrangement joins TRBV18 to TRBJ1-2; D not resolved. From germline, CDR1 is KGHSH and CDR2 LQKENI. The CDR3 runs to 13 residues. V lost 2 bases and J 3 bases, leaving 7 bases between the germline ends. CDR3 protein: CASSPGGDYGYTF. For the CDR3, the DNA is TGTGCCAGCTCACCAGGAGGAGACTATGGCTACACCTTC.

The V and J genes are TRBV2 and TRBJ1-6; D is possibly TRBD1 (6 bases). Germline V gene lookup returns CDR1 SNHLY and CDR2 FYNNEI. The CDR3 is 15 residues long. Trimming took 3 bases from V and 9 from J, leaving 15 bases between them. The CDR3 DNA is TGTGCCAGCAGTGAGTCGTCAGGGACATTTTCACCCCTCCACTTT. It encodes CASSESSGTFSPLHF.

The chain couples TRBV18 to TRBJ2-2, with TRBD1 identical over 8 bases. Trimming cost V 3 bases and J 4 bases; bases outside gene matches: 7. The CDR3 loop spans 16 amino acids. Germline assignment: CDR1 KGHSH and CDR2 LQKENI. CDR3 region: CASSPGQGGSTGELFF. The CDR3 DNA reads TGTGCCAGCTCACCTGGACAGGGTGGGAGCACCGGGGAGCTGTTTTTT.

CDR3 nucleotides: TGTGCCAGCAGCGACAGGAACGCCCACAATGAGCAGTTCTTC. Its protein is CASSDRNAHNEQFF. The chain links TRBV9 to TRBJ2-1; TRBD1 is a possible D gene (5 bases). The length of the CDR3 is 14 residues. V dropped 3 bases and J dropped 5 bases, with 12 bases sitting between them. Germline lookup yields CDR1 SGDLS and CDR2 YYNGEE.

The gene calls are TRBV2 and TRBJ2-1; 7 bases map to TRBD2. The trim removed 4 bases at V and 11 bases at J, leaving 5 bases unmatched. This CDR3 contains 12 residues. Looked up from germline, CDR1 is SNHLY and CDR2 is FYNNEI. The CDR3 coding sequence is TGTGCCAGCAGTGCCAGGGACTACAAGCAGTTCTTC. This sequence encodes CASSARDYKQFF.

The chain combines TRBV6-6 with TRBJ1-6, with D perhaps matching TRBD1 (5 bases). Trimming shortened V by 6 bases and J by 10 bases, and 13 bases separated the two germline ends. CDR1 is MNHNY, CDR2 SVGAGI, per germline (reference sequence). The length of the CDR3 is 13 residues. CDR3 bases: TGTGCCAGCAGCAACGGGGGGTGGTCACCCCTCCACTTT. This sequence encodes CASSNGGWSPLHF.

The chain is built from TRBV4-3 and TRBJ1-2; possible D gene TRBD1, 5 bases. This CDR3 has 13 amino acids. Trimming cost V 5 bases and J 5 bases, with 12 bases left between them. Germline V gives CDR1 LGHNA, CDR2 YSLEER. CDR3 protein: CASSDGGWYGYTF. In nucleotides, the CDR3 is TGCGCCAGCAGCGACGGGGGTTGGTATGGCTACACCTTC.

The rearrangement uses TRBV3-1 (or the pseudogene TRBV3-2) and TRBJ1-2, with 8 positions matching TRBD1. V gave up 4 bases and J gave up 6 bases; unmatched junction bases: 4. Germline CDR1 reads LGHDT; CDR2 reads YNNKEL (reference sequence). The CDR3 has 13 residues. CDR3: CASSLGQGNGYTF. As DNA, the CDR3 is TGTGCCAGCAGCCTCGGACAGGGAAATGGCTACACCTTC.

This chain uses TRBV19 with TRBJ1-5; 7 bases align to TRBD1. V shed 6 bases and J 9 bases; nucleotides not matched to a gene: 2. CDR3 length equals 11 residues. Germline V gives CDR1 LNHDA, CDR2 SQIVND (reference sequence). The DNA for the CDR3 is TGTGCCAGTAGCCCAGGGGGGCCCCAGCATTTT. Its protein is CASSPGGPQHF. Complete variable domain (other parts from reference TRBV19 and TRBJ1-5): DGGITQSPKYLFRKEGQNVTLSCEQNLNHDAMYWYRQDPGQGLRLIYYSQIVNDFQKGDIAEGYSVSREKKESFPLTVTSAQKNPTAFYLCASSPGGPQHFGDGTRLSIL.

In its sample, this clone was seen a few times. The genes are TRBV9 and TRBJ1-1; weak D call: TRBD1 (6 bases). Germline V lookup: CDR1 SGDLS, CDR2 YYNGEE. There are 15 residues in the CDR3. The V end was cut by 4 bases, the J end by 0 bases, with 13 bases between. DNA of the CDR3: TGTGCCAGCAGCCCACAGGGACATGTGAACACTGAAGCTTTCTTT. It specifies CASSPQGHVNTEAFF. Using reference TRBV9 and TRBJ1-1 for the parts outside the CDR3, the full variable domain is DSGVTQTPKHLITATGQRVTLRCSPRSGDLSVYWYQQSLDQGLQFLIQYYNGEERAKGNILERFSAQQFPDLHSELNLSSLELGDSALYFCASSPQGHVNTEAFFGQGTRLTVV.

Written as DNA, the CDR3 is TGTGCCAGCAGCGTAGGGGACACCCTTCAGGACAATGAGCAGTTCTTC. This encodes CASSVGDTLQDNEQFF. The rearrangement uses TRBV9 and TRBJ2-1; a possible D gene is TRBD1 (6 bases). Germline CDR1 SGDLS, CDR2 YYNGEE. The V and J ends lost 0 bases and 5 bases respectively, with 15 bases between them. CDR3 length: 16 residues.

The rearrangement joins TRBV10-3 to TRBJ1-2; D call uncertain. Germline V gene sequence: CDR1 ENHRY, CDR2 SYGVKD. CDR3 length: 13 residues. V was clipped by 4 bases and J by 6 bases, with 12 bases between them. CDR3 bases: TGTGCCATCAGTGCGGGTTCGTTGGATGGCTACACCTTC. It is translated as CAISAGSLDGYTF.

V and J are TRBV6-1 and TRBJ1-2; D gene ambiguous. Per germline, CDR1 MNHNS and CDR2 SASEGT. CDR3 length: 14 residues. V lost 1 base, J lost 5 bases, and 11 bases lay in between. CDR3 protein: CASSEGADGYGYTF. In DNA form, the CDR3 reads TGTGCCAGCAGTGAAGGCGCGGATGGATATGGCTACACCTTC.

The genes are TRBV19 and TRBJ2-7; D might be TRBD1 (6 bases). V lost 5 bases to trimming and J lost 1 base, with 15 bases between them. The germline CDR1 and CDR2 sequences are LNHDA and SQIVND (reference sequence). CDR3 length equals 15 residues. The chain's CDR3 is CASSHRDTQSYEQYF. In DNA, the CDR3 is TGTGCCAGTAGTCACCGGGACACTCAGTCCTACGAGCAGTACTTC.

This clone has more than one count but fewer than ten. V gene TRBV6-1 combines with J gene TRBJ1-4; D not certain. The CDR3 is 14 residues long. V lost 2 bases, J lost 8 bases, and 12 bases lay in between. Germline CDR1 MNHNS, CDR2 SASEGT. The CDR3 spells CASSEMAEKEKLFF. For the CDR3, the DNA is TGTGCCAGCAGTGAAATGGCAGAAAAAGAAAAACTGTTTTTT.

The V and J genes are TRBV5-1 and TRBJ1-3; D uncertain. Trimming cost V 4 bases and J 0 bases, with 5 bases left between them. The germline V gene has CDR1 SGHRS and CDR2 YFSETQ. CDR3 size: 13 residues. The CDR3 DNA is TGCGCCAGCAGCCGGTTCTCTGGAAACACCATATATTTT. It translates to CASSRFSGNTIYF. Together with reference TRBV5-1 and TRBJ1-3, the CDR3 gives the full variable domain: KAGVTQTPRYLIKTRGQQVTLSCSPISGHRSVSWYQQTPGQGLQFLFEYFSETQRNKGNFPGRFSGRQFSNSRSEMNVSTLELGDSALYLCASSRFSGNTIYFGEGSWLTVV.

This chain links TRBV5-1 with TRBJ1-2; 10 bases map to TRBD1. From germline, CDR1 is SGHRS and CDR2 YFSETQ. This CDR3 spans 14 amino acids. V lost 4 bases, J lost 4 bases, and 4 bases stayed unmatched. CDR3 coding DNA: TGCGCCAGCAGCGCCGGACAGGGGGGCTATGGCTACACCTTC. It translates to CASSAGQGGYGYTF.

The chain uses TRBV19 and TRBJ1-1; the D gene is possibly TRBD1 (6 bases). Germline assignment: CDR1 LNHDA and CDR2 SQIVND (reference sequence). The V and J ends lost 7 bases and 5 bases respectively, with 17 bases between them. The CDR3 length is 14 residues. CDR3 sequence (DNA): TGTGCCAGTACCTTGGGGATGGGGGCTACTGAAGCTTTCTTT. The encoded protein is CASTLGMGATEAFF.

This clone was picked up one time. The chain couples TRBV20-1 to TRBJ2-3; 9 bases agree with TRBD1. CDR1 and CDR2 from the germline V gene are DFQATT and SNEGSKA (reference sequence). V lost 3 bases and J lost 3; bases outside the gene matches: 4. This CDR3 is 14 amino acids long. The CDR3 nucleotides read TGCAGTGCTAGTCGCGGACAGGGGACAGATACGCAGTATTTT. Its translation is CSASRGQGTDTQYF.

This clone appeared a single time. V is TRBV4-1 and J is TRBJ2-1; 9 bases are shared with TRBD2. This CDR3 is 16 amino acids long. The germline CDR1 and CDR2 sequences are MGHRA and YSYEKL. The V segment lost 4 bases and the J segment 2 bases; nucleotides outside the gene matches: 6. In DNA, the CDR3 is TGCGCCAGCAGCCCCCTAGCGGGGACGCCCTACAATGAGCAGTTCTTC. Translation gives CASSPLAGTPYNEQFF.

The chain couples TRBV19 to TRBJ2-7, with D unresolved. The ends were cut back, 3 bases at V and 2 bases at J, with 8 bases in the middle. The CDR3 has 13 residues. Germline CDR1 LNHDA, CDR2 SQIVND (reference sequence). The CDR3, as DNA: TGTGCCAGTAGTATTAAGTTAGCCTACGAGCAGTACTTC. Translation gives CASSIKLAYEQYF.

The rearrangement uses TRBV6-1 and TRBJ2-7; D perhaps matches TRBD1 (6 bases). The CDR3 extends over 15 amino acids. Germline V lookup: CDR1 MNHNS, CDR2 SASEGT. Trimming shortened V by 1 base and J by 2 bases, and 12 bases separated the two germline ends. The CDR3 coding sequence is TGTGCCAGCAGTGAAGTCATGGACAGCCCCTACGAGCAGTACTTC. Its protein product is CASSEVMDSPYEQYF.

This chain links TRBV29-1 with TRBJ2-2; TRBD1 aligns across 10 bases. This CDR3 region has 16 residues. J lost 3 bases, V lost 7 bases, and 11 bases had no gene match. CDR1 SQVTM and CDR2 ANQGSEA come from the germline V gene. CDR3 sequence: CSAESETGGHTGELFF. In DNA, the CDR3 is TGCAGCGCCGAGTCCGAGACAGGGGGCCACACCGGGGAGCTGTTTTTT.

For this clone: Other DNA sequences in the same sample also yield this CDR3. V usage is TRBV30 and J usage is TRBJ1-2; D ambiguous. Germline CDR1 and CDR2: GTSNPN and SVGIG (reference sequence). This CDR3 comprises 11 residues. The V end was cut by 0 bases, the J end by 5 bases, with 4 bases between. The CDR3 spells CAWSVRYGYTF. The CDR3 DNA is TGTGCCTGGAGTGTTCGGTATGGCTACACCTTC.

V is TRBV4-3 and J is TRBJ2-2; 9 nucleotides match TRBD1. Germline V gene lookup returns CDR1 LGHNA and CDR2 YSLEER. V lost 6 bases and J lost 6; bases outside the gene matches: 5. This CDR3 has 14 amino acids. The chain's CDR3 is CASRGTGFSGELFF. As DNA, the CDR3 is TGCGCCAGCAGAGGGACAGGGTTTTCCGGGGAGCTGTTTTTT.

The genes are TRBV3-1 (or the pseudogene TRBV3-2) and TRBJ1-5; D remains ambiguous. The V and J ends lost 0 bases and 6 bases respectively, with 6 bases between them. The V gene's germline CDR1 is LGHDT and CDR2 YNNKEL (reference sequence). The CDR3 totals 13 residues. CDR3 sequence reads: CASSQDSRQPQHF. DNA of the CDR3: TGTGCCAGCAGCCAAGATTCCCGTCAGCCCCAGCATTTT.

This chain connects TRBV2 to TRBJ1-4, with unresolved D. Looked up from germline, CDR1 is SNHLY and CDR2 is FYNNEI. CDR3 length: 17 amino acids. Trimming removed 0 bases from V and 5 bases from J, with 16 bases in between. Here the CDR3 DNA reads TGTGCCAGCAGTGAAGCGCATGTGGGAGGCGTGAATGAAAAACTGTTTTTT. This encodes CASSEAHVGGVNEKLFF.

The chain combines TRBV7-9 with TRBJ1-1; D remains unclear. Trimming took off 8 bases at V and 0 bases at J, with 7 bases between the two ends. In germline, CDR1 is SEHNR, CDR2 FQNEAQ (reference sequence). This CDR3 contains 12 residues. The DNA of the CDR3 is TGTGCCAGCTATAATCTGAACACTGAAGCTTTCTTT. Amino acid sequence: CASYNLNTEAFF.

Details on this clone: Other DNA sequences from this sample encode an identical CDR3 as well. The V gene is TRBV9, the J gene TRBJ1-2; D is unresolved. V was pared by 2 bases and J by 5 bases, with 7 bases between. Germline V gene data show CDR1 as SGDLS and CDR2 as YYNGEE. The length of the CDR3 is 12 residues. This CDR3 reads CASSVGPYGYTF. In DNA, the CDR3 is TGTGCCAGCAGCGTCGGTCCTTATGGCTACACCTTC.

The V call is TRBV7-3, the J call TRBJ2-1, with no clear D. Trimming took off 4 bases at V and 4 bases at J, with 8 bases between the two ends. Per the germline V gene, CDR1 is SGHTA and CDR2 is FQGTGA. The CDR3 covers 13 residues. CDR3 protein: CASSWSSYNEQFF. The CDR3 region has the DNA TGTGCCAGCAGCTGGAGCAGTTACAATGAGCAGTTCTTC.

The V gene is TRBV6-2 or TRBV6-3, the J gene TRBJ2-2, with TRBD1 as a possible D gene (6 bases). Trimming removed 2 bases from V and 2 bases from J, with 12 bases in between. The germline gives CDR1 MNHEY, CDR2 SVGEGT. The CDR3 is 16 amino acids. The CDR3 sequence is CASSYQSRGNTGELFF. CDR3 DNA sequence: TGTGCCAGCAGTTACCAATCCAGGGGCAACACCGGGGAGCTGTTTTTT.